This entry describes one TCR beta chain. This record comes from a study of blood T cell repertoires in COVID-19. About the research overall: The samples span acute and convalescent COVID-19 from the United States, Italy and Spain. The cDNA or gDNA used as material had been derived from T cells, B-cell-depleted T cells, or PBMCs.

Participants came from about 23 US areas, aged roughly 18 to 89 years. In assigning cohorts, the study relied on participant-reported clinical history. Assay: immunoSEQ multiplex PCR; the TCRdb copy retains only in-frame clones and omits some. The sample yields a few hundred thousand clones, 75% to 85% seen once. This CDR3 contains 12 residues. V was cut by 3 bases and J by 2 bases, with 4 bases left in between. Germline CDR1 SGHRS, CDR2 YFSETQ. The V call is TRBV5-1, the J call TRBJ2-3; no clear D. The sequencing input was PBMCs or T cells enriched from blood (not recorded which). The source is a woman aged 40-49 years with acute COVID-19. The DNA for the CDR3 is TGCGCCAGCAGCTCCCTCACAGATACGCAGTATTTT. Residues: CASSSLTDTQYF.